This T cell receptor beta chain was obtained from a study of blood T cell repertoires in COVID-19. Sequencing was performed with immunoSEQ multiplex PCR; in TCRdb, only in-frame clones are kept and a portion is missing. Among 65,000 to 80,000 clones listed, 80% to 85% were seen once. V was clipped by 6 bases and J by 0 bases, with 9 bases between them. CDR1 LNHDA and CDR2 SQIVND come from the germline V gene (reference sequence). The CDR3 contains 14 residues. Sequenced: peripheral blood. This TCR derives from a human donor in a cohort sampled during active COVID-19. The rearrangement uses TRBV19 and TRBJ1-3; D is unresolved. CDR3 sequence (DNA): TGTGCCAGTAGACCGGGTCACTCTGGAAACACCATATATTTT. It codes for CASRPGHSGNTIYF.